Sequencing of this T cell receptor (beta chain) was carried out in a study of vaccination effects on CD4 cells after COVID-19. In the case of this clone: Its specificity is unknown. Its ends do not fully match the called genes, so a read error is possible.

Germline-derived CDR1 and CDR2 are LGHNA and YSLEER. The CDR3 sequence is 16 residues long. Profiling relied on immunoSEQ multiplex PCR, and the TCRdb table lists in-frame clones only, not all of them. The table shows tens of thousands of clones, with 81% occurring only once. CD4+ T cells specific for antigen were expanded with viral peptide pools by the ViraFEST assay before sequencing. At the end of 10 days of culture, CD4+ T cells were isolated. Either the BNT162b2 or mRNA-1273 vaccine was given to participants in two doses. The chain has TRBV4-3 and TRBJ2-2; possible D gene TRBD1, 5 bases. The TCR sequence derives from a human donor who received a COVID-19 vaccine. Sequencing used CD4+ T cells from PBMCs cultured with HCoV-229E spike peptides, obtained after COVID-19 vaccination. As DNA, the CDR3 is TGCGCCAGCAGTCAAGATTTGGGGCTGAACACCGGGGAGCTGTTTTTT. Protein product: CASSQDLGLNTGELFF.